This T cell receptor (beta chain) was recovered during a study of blood T cell repertoires in COVID-19. Germline CDR1 and CDR2: MNHEY and SVGAGI. V was trimmed by 4 bases and J by 2 bases, leaving 12 bases between them. The CDR3 spans 14 residues. The data were produced by immunoSEQ multiplex PCR, yet TCRdb's version contains in-frame clones alone and is incomplete. The table has under 130,000 clones, around 74% seen once; the top ten hold roughly 19%. Input material: peripheral blood. J is TRBJ2-7 and V is TRBV6-5, with D perhaps TRBD1 (5 bases). The source of this sequence is a woman in her 70s with acute or convalescent COVID-19. The CDR3 reads CASSFTRQTYEQYF. CDR3 nucleotides: TGTGCCAGCAGTTTCACAAGACAGACCTACGAGCAGTACTTC.